The 14 T cell receptor beta chains given below trace back to one sample, sequenced in a study of T cell repertoires in cytomegalovirus infection. Using its own MiXCR run on the reads, TCRdb lists one record per CDR3 protein. Of around 440,000 distinct CDR3 sequences listed, 11% are singletons. The specimen was PBMCs. The receptor set was obtained from a human donor in good health (CMV status not recorded). Some clones in this sample may be carry-over from other donors' samples.

In this sample, this clonotype turned up many times. CDR3 in amino acids: CASLVTGSGEQYF. As DNA, the CDR3 is TGTGCCAGCTTAGTAACGGGGTCCGGGGAGCAGTACTTC. J is TRBJ2-7 and V is TRBV11-2; perhaps TRBD2 as D (5 bases). Between the trimmed V and J ends, which lost 8 bases and 7 bases, there was a span of 18 bases. The CDR3 covers 13 residues. Per germline, CDR1 SGHAT and CDR2 FQNNGV.

Points on this clonotype: Just one base apart from a much larger clone, this may be a read error. The V gene is TRBV7-6, the J gene TRBJ2-7, with TRBD2 identical over 8 bases. The germline V gene has CDR1 SGHVS and CDR2 FNYEAQ. The CDR3 spans 16 residues. The CDR3 is CPSSPGATSGTYEQYF. The CDR3 DNA follows: TGTCCCAGCAGCCCCGGAGCAACTAGCGGAACCTACGAGCAGTACTTC.

V gene TRBV28 combines with J gene TRBJ1-1; perhaps TRBD1 as D (5 bases). The CDR3 spans 15 residues. In germline, CDR1 is MDHEN, CDR2 SYDVKM. V was trimmed by 6 bases and J by 5 bases, leaving 19 bases between them. The CDR3 nucleotides are TGTGCCAGCAGACGTTTTGGGGGGGATGGGACTGAAGCTTTCTTT. Translating it yields CASRRFGGDGTEAFF.

This clonotype was detected ten times or more. CDR3: CASSPRRAQRGTEAFF. Here the CDR3 DNA reads TGTGCCAGCAGCCCTCGGAGGGCCCAACGAGGCACTGAAGCTTTCTTT. The V gene is TRBV7-8, the J gene TRBJ1-1; D call uncertain. The CDR3 has 16 amino acids. Trimming took off 5 bases at V and 4 bases at J, with 20 bases between the two ends. Germline V CDR1 and CDR2: SGHVS, FQNEAQ.

This chain connects TRBV5-4 to TRBJ2-4, with a tentative D call TRBD2 (6 bases). Germline V CDR1 and CDR2: SGHNT, YYREEE (reference sequence). Deletions cut 0 bases from V and 6 bases from J, with 13 bases between. The CDR3 is 15 amino acids. This CDR3 is CASSLGAGWGNIQYF. CDR3 in DNA: TGTGCCAGCAGCTTGGGGGCGGGATGGGGAAACATTCAGTACTTC.

This clonotype was seen at least ten times. The chain recombines TRBV7-8 with TRBJ1-3; D is ambiguous. The CDR3 totals 14 residues. Germline-derived CDR1 and CDR2 are SGHVS and FQNEAQ. With 5 bases removed from V and 1 base from J, the gap between germline ends came to 9 bases. Here the CDR3 DNA reads TGTGCCAGCAGCCGGACGGAGTCTGGAAACACCATATATTTT. Translating it yields CASSRTESGNTIYF. Supplemented by reference TRBV7-8 and TRBJ1-3, the full variable domain reads GAGVSQSPRYKVAKRGQDVALRCDPISGHVSLFWYQQALGQGPEFLTYFQNEAQLDKSGLPSDRFFAERPEGSVSTLKIQRTQQEDSAVYLCASSRTESGNTIYFGEGSWLTVV.

This clonotype was recorded many times. The V gene is TRBV27, the J gene TRBJ2-5; D remains unclear. V lost 6 bases and J lost 1, with 9 bases in between. The germline gives CDR1 MNHEY, CDR2 SMNVEV (reference sequence). The CDR3 sequence is 13 residues long. The CDR3, as DNA: TGTGCCAGCAGCATACGCAGCCAAGAGACCCAGTACTTC. Protein product: CASSIRSQETQYF.

The V and J genes are TRBV6-6 and TRBJ1-5, with D unresolved. Germline-derived CDR1 and CDR2 are MNHNY and SVGAGI (reference sequence). V gave up 0 bases and J gave up 3 bases, with 12 bases separating them. This CDR3 comprises 16 residues. The CDR3 DNA reads as TGTGCCAGCAGTTACTCGGCCGGGCGCTTCAATCAGCCCCAGCATTTT. It encodes CASSYSAGRFNQPQHF.

This clonotype was recorded a few times. J is TRBJ1-1 and V is TRBV3-1; D is possibly TRBD1 (6 bases). Germline V gene data show CDR1 as LGHDT and CDR2 as YNNKEL (reference sequence). V lost 1 base and J 12 bases, leaving 18 bases between the germline ends. CDR3 length: 14 amino acids. CDR3 region: CASSQVQGTGQTFF. The CDR3 coding sequence is TGTGCCAGCAGCCAAGTGCAGGGGACCGGCCAAACTTTCTTT.

This clonotype was picked up many times. The rearrangement links TRBV30 to TRBJ2-1; either TRBD1 or TRBD2 may supply D (5 bases each). Trimming left V 0 bases short and J 10 bases short, with 16 bases between. Germline CDR1 GTSNPN, CDR2 SVGIG (reference sequence). This CDR3 spans 14 amino acids. The CDR3 DNA reads TGTGCCTGGAGTGTACTAGTCAGGGTTGGGGAGCAGTTCTTC. As protein: CAWSVLVRVGEQFF.

This clonotype showed up many times. J is TRBJ2-7 and V is TRBV20-1, with 10 bases lining up with TRBD2. With V trimmed by 4 bases and J by 5 bases, 14 bases remained unmatched. The CDR3 contains 16 residues. CDR1 DFQATT and CDR2 SNEGSKA come from the germline V gene (reference sequence). As DNA, the CDR3 is TGCAGTGCTACAAGGGAGCGGGAGGGCCTCGGAAACGAGCAGTACTTC. It encodes CSATREREGLGNEQYF.

A few counts support this clonotype. The V and J genes are TRBV6-1 and TRBJ1-5; D gene ambiguous. Germline V lookup: CDR1 MNHNS, CDR2 SASEGT. Trimming removed 3 bases from V and 4 bases from J, with 13 bases in between. The CDR3 length is 15 residues. The DNA of the CDR3 is TGTGCCAGCAGTGAGGACTTCGCACCGAATCAGCCCCAGCATTTT. It encodes CASSEDFAPNQPQHF.

This clonotype was picked up many times. The CDR3 bases are TGTGCCAGCAGCTTAGCGCTGTACAATGAAAAACTGTTTTTT. Protein product: CASSLALYNEKLFF. The chain couples TRBV7-8 to TRBJ1-4; D uncertain. V was pared by 0 bases and J by 5 bases, with 7 bases between. CDR3 length: 14 amino acids. CDR1 is SGHVS and CDR2 is FQNEAQ in the germline V gene.

This clonotype was observed many times. V gene TRBV11-1 combines with J gene TRBJ2-1; 8 bases are a match to TRBD2. Trimming took 3 bases from V and 2 from J; bases not matched to a gene: 6. The CDR3 is made up of 16 amino acids. Germline assignment: CDR1 SGHAT and CDR2 FQDESV (reference sequence). The CDR3 reads CASSFLAGGAYNEQFF. The CDR3 coding sequence is TGTGCCAGCAGCTTCCTTGCGGGAGGTGCCTACAATGAGCAGTTCTTC. Together with reference TRBV11-1 and TRBJ2-1, the CDR3 gives the full variable domain: EAEVAQSPRYKITEKSQAVAFWCDPISGHATLYWYRQILGQGPELLVQFQDESVVDDSQLPKDRFSAERLKGVDSTLKIQPAELGDSAMYLCASSFLAGGAYNEQFFGPGTRLTVL.